This is a list of T cell receptor beta chains from one sample in a study of Ad26.COV2.S vaccination and SARS-CoV-2 variants. Assay used: immunoSEQ multiplex PCR; TCRdb lists only in-frame clones, some missing. Of some 420,000 clones in the sample, roughly 88% are singletons; the top ten hold less than 4.5%. The material was peripheral blood, obtained in a trial of Ad26.COV2.S vaccine versus placebo. These receptors were taken from a person between 18 and 65 years old who received the Ad26.COV2.S COVID-19 vaccine or a placebo. The CDR3 runs from the conserved cysteine through the conserved F or W. The D gene is left open where the match is weak. Size tells how often a clone was seen (once, few, many) or the class of an expanded clone, and some rows leave it out.

v_gene,abundance,j_gene,d_gene,CDR3nt,CDR3aa
TRBV10-3,-,TRBJ1-5,-,TGTGCCACAAACCAGCAGGGGTTGAGGCAGCCCCAGCATTTT,CATNQQGLRQPQHF
TRBV28,once,TRBJ1-5,-,TGTGCCAGCAGTTTAGCCCATCAGCCCCAGCATTTT,CASSLAHQPQHF
TRBV7-9,once,TRBJ1-4,-,TGTGCCAGCAGCCCGCAGGGAATCGGAACTAATGAAAAACTGTTTTTT,CASSPQGIGTNEKLFF
TRBV28,-,TRBJ1-2,TRBD1,TGTGCCAGCAGTTTAGGGGCGGGGACAGGGCAATTCCCGGACTATGGCTACACCTTC,CASSLGAGTGQFPDYGYTF
TRBV18,-,TRBJ2-2,-,TGTGCCAGCTCACCCGGGCAGGGAAACACCGGGGAGCTGTTTTTT,CASSPGQGNTGELFF
TRBV5-8,-,TRBJ2-1,-,TGTGCCAGCAGCTTAGGTTTCTCTGGGGGTAATGAGCAGTTCTTC,CASSLGFSGGNEQFF
TRBV5-1,-,TRBJ1-5,-,TGCGCCAGCAGCTTATCCGGGGTCGATCAGCCCCAGCATTTT,CASSLSGVDQPQHF
TRBV6-6,-,TRBJ1-2,-,TGTGCCAGCAGTCCCGACAGGCGCGGGTCCTATGGCTACACCTTC,CASSPDRRGSYGYTF
TRBV7-6,-,TRBJ2-2,-,TGTGCCAGCAGCTTAGTGCACGGTGGGACCCCTAACACCGGGGAGCTGTTTTTT,CASSLVHGGTPNTGELFF
TRBV30,-,TRBJ2-5,TRBD1,TGTGCCTGGAGCCAACCCAGGTACAGGGGAGAAGGAGAGACCCAGTACTTC,CAWSQPRYRGEGETQYF
TRBV6-6,-,TRBJ2-5,-,TGTGCCAGCAGTTACTCCACCAATAAAGAGACCCAGTACTTC,CASSYSTNKETQYF
TRBV6-2/TRBV6-3,once,TRBJ2-7,-,TGTGCCAGCAGTACCCTCAACAGGGCCCACTACGAGCAGTACTTC,CASSTLNRAHYEQYF
TRBV9,-,TRBJ1-2,-,TGTGCCAGCAGCGTAGATCTTGGGGAGATCGGCTATGGCTACACCTTC,CASSVDLGEIGYGYTF
TRBV29-1,-,TRBJ2-1,-,TGCAGCGTTGACAACTACAATGAGCAGTTCTTC,CSVDNYNEQFF
TRBV11-2,-,TRBJ1-4,TRBD1,TGTGCCAGCAGCCCCCCCTCAGGACAGGGAAACCCTTTGGAGGAAAAACTGTTTTTT,CASSPPSGQGNPLEEKLFF
TRBV6-2/TRBV6-3,-,TRBJ2-3,TRBD1,TGTGCCAGCAGCAGCAGGGGGCACGGTGCAGATACGCAGTATTTT,CASSSRGHGADTQYF
TRBV5-8,-,TRBJ2-1,TRBD2,TGTGCCAGCAGCTTGAGATCCGGGGGGTCCTACAATGAGCAGTTCTTC,CASSLRSGGSYNEQFF
TRBV3-1/TRBV3-2,-,TRBJ2-3,TRBD2,TGTGCCAGCAGCCAAACGACTAGCGGGGTTAGCGATACGCAGTATTTT,CASSQTTSGVSDTQYF
TRBV19,-,TRBJ2-1,TRBD2,TGTGCCAGTAGTATAGGGGCTAGCGGCAATGAGCAGTTCTTC,CASSIGASGNEQFF
TRBV7-7,-,TRBJ1-5,TRBD1,TGTGCCAGCAGGGGGACAGGGGGTTCTCAATATGGGCCTATATATAGCAATCAGCCCCAGCATTTT,CASRGTGGSQYGPIYSNQPQHF
TRBV6-2/TRBV6-3,-,TRBJ2-1,TRBD1,TGTGCCAGCAGTTACTCTCCAGGGGGCATGAATGAGCAGTTCTTC,CASSYSPGGMNEQFF
TRBV7-9,few,TRBJ2-7,-,TGTGCCAGCAGCTTAGGGACTACCTACGAGCAGTACTTC,CASSLGTTYEQYF
TRBV19,-,TRBJ2-7,-,TGTGCCAGTAGTTCCAGGGCGTTTGGTGACGAGCAGTACTTC,CASSSRAFGDEQYF
TRBV5-1,-,TRBJ2-7,-,TGCGCCAGCAGCTTGGACGTAGGGTCCTACGAGCAGTACTTC,CASSLDVGSYEQYF
TRBV9,-,TRBJ2-3,-,TGTGCCAGCAGCGTAGGGTCAGATACGCAGTATTTT,CASSVGSDTQYF
TRBV7-3,-,TRBJ2-7,TRBD1,TGTGCCAGCAGCCCCTTAGACAGGGCCAACTACGAGCAGTACTTC,CASSPLDRANYEQYF
TRBV27,-,TRBJ1-2,-,TGTGCCAGCAGTTTCGTGGGCAGAGATAAACTATTCGGTGGCTACACCTTC,CASSFVGRDKLFGGYTF
TRBV7-8,-,TRBJ2-5,TRBD1,TGTGCCAGCAGCTTGACAGGGTTGGAACAAGAGACCCAGTACTTC,CASSLTGLEQETQYF
TRBV10-3,-,TRBJ1-4,TRBD1,TGTGCCATCTCAACAGGGGTATGGGAAAAACTGTTTTTT,CAISTGVWEKLFF
TRBV7-9,-,TRBJ1-5,-,TGTGCCAGCAGCTTAGCCGGAGGGAATCAGCCCCAGCATTTT,CASSLAGGNQPQHF
TRBV27,-,TRBJ2-7,TRBD2,TGTGCCAGCAGTCCCCGGGGGGGGGCGCAGAGATTGCACGAGCAGTACTTC,CASSPRGGAQRLHEQYF
TRBV15,-,TRBJ2-5,TRBD2,TGTGCCACCGGGAGGGGCGAGGAGACCCAGTACTTC,CATGRGEETQYF
TRBV29-1,-,TRBJ1-3,TRBD1,TGCAGCGCTAGGGGGCCGGGGGACAAACTCTCTGGAAACACCATATATTTT,CSARGPGDKLSGNTIYF
TRBV19,-,TRBJ2-1,-,TGTGCCAGTAGTAGCCGGACAGCCGCGAAACACAATGAGCAGTTCTTC,CASSSRTAAKHNEQFF
TRBV7-9,-,TRBJ2-2,-,TGTGCCAGCAGCTCGACAGTAAAGAACACCGGGGAGCTGTTTTTT,CASSSTVKNTGELFF
TRBV11-2,-,TRBJ2-3,-,TGTGCCAGCAGTGACAGAAGCACAGATACGCAGTATTTT,CASSDRSTDTQYF
TRBV9,once,TRBJ2-3,-,TGTGCCAGCAGCGTTAAGGGCGGGGAGGATACGCAGTATTTT,CASSVKGGEDTQYF
TRBV19,-,TRBJ2-1,TRBD2,TGTGCCAGTAGTCTCCGGACTAGCGGGGTTTCGGATGAGCAGTTCTTC,CASSLRTSGVSDEQFF
TRBV27,-,TRBJ2-7,-,TGTGCCAGCAGTTTATCCGGCCTCCCCAATGCTATATACGAGCAGTACTTC,CASSLSGLPNAIYEQYF
TRBV6-1,once,TRBJ1-2,-,TGTGCCAGCAGTGAAAGCCCCGACTATGGCTACACCTTC,CASSESPDYGYTF